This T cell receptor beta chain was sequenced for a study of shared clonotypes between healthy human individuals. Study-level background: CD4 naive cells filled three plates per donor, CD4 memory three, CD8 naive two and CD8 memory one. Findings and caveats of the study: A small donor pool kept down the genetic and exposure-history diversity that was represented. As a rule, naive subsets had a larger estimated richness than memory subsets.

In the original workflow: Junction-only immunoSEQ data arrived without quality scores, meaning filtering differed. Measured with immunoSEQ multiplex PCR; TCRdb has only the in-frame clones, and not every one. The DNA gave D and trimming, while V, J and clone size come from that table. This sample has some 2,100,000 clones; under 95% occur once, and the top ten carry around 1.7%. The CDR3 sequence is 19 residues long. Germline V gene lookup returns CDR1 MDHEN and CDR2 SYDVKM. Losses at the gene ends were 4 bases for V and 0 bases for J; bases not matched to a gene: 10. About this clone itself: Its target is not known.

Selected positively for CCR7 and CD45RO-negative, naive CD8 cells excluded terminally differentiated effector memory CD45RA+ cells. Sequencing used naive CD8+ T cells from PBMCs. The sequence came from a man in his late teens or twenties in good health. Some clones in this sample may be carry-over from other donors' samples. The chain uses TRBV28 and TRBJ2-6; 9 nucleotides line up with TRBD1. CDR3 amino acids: CASSSPTGTGPSGANVLTF. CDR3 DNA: TGTGCCAGCAGTTCCCCAACCGGGACAGGGCCCTCTGGGGCCAACGTCCTGACTTTC.